This T cell receptor beta chain was sequenced during a study of blood T cell repertoires in COVID-19. Sequencing used immunoSEQ multiplex PCR; TCRdb keeps in-frame clones, though not all of them. Of about 320,000 clones in the sample, nearly 90% are singletons; the top ten hold approximately 5.2%. Germline CDR1 GTSNPN, CDR2 SVGIG (reference sequence). The V gene end was trimmed by 0 bases and the J gene end by 5 bases; junction bases not matched to a gene: 6. The CDR3 has 14 amino acids. The chain recombines TRBV30 with TRBJ2-7; TRBD1 matches at 8 bases. Sequencing was carried out using PBMCs or T cells enriched from blood (not recorded which). This receptor was taken from a woman aged 25 to 39 who had recovered from COVID-19. CDR3 sequence reads: CAWSVRQGAHEQYF. The CDR3 DNA reads as TGTGCCTGGAGTGTGCGTCAGGGGGCCCACGAGCAGTACTTC.